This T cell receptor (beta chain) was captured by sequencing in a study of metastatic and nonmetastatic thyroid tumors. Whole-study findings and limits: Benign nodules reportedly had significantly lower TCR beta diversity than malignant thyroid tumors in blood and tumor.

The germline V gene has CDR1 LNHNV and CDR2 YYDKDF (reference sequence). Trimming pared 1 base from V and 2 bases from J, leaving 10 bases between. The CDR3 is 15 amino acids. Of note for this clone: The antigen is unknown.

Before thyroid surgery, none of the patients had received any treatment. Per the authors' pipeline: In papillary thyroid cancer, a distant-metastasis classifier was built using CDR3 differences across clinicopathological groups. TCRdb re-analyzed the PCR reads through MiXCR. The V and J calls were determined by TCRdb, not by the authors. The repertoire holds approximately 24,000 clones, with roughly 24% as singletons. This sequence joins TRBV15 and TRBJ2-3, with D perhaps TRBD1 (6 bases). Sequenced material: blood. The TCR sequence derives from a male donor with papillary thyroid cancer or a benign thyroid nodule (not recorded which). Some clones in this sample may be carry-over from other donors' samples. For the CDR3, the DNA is TGTGCCACCAGCAGAGTGGGGGCCCCCACAGATACGCAGTATTTT. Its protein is CATSRVGAPTDTQYF.